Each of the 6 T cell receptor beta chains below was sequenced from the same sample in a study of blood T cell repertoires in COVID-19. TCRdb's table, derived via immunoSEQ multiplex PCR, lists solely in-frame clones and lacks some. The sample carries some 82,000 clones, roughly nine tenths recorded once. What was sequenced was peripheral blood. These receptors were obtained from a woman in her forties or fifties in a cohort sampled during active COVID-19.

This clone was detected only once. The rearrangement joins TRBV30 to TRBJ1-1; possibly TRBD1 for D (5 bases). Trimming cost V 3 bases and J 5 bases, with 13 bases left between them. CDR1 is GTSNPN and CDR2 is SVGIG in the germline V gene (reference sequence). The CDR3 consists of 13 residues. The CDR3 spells CAWRVQEGTEAFF. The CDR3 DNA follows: TGTGCCTGGAGAGTACAGGAGGGGACTGAAGCTTTCTTT.

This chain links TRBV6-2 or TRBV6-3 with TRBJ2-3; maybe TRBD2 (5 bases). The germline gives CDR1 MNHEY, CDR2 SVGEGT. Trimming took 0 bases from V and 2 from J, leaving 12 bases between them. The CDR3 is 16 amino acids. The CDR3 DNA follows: TGTGCCAGCAGTTACTCGATCCCAGCGGACACAGATACGCAGTATTTT. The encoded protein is CASSYSIPADTDTQYF.

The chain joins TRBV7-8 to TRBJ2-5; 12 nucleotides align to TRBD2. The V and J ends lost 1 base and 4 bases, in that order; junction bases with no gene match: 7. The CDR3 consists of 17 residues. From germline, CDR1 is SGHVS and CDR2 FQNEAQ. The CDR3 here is CASSLGSALAGGETQYF. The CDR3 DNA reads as TGTGCCAGCAGCTTAGGGTCGGCACTAGCGGGAGGAGAGACCCAGTACTTC.

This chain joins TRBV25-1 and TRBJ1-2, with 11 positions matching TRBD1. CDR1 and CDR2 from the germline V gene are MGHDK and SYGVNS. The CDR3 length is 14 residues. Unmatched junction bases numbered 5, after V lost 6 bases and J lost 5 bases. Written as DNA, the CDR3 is TGTGCCAGCAGAAGAGGACAGGGGGCATATGGCTACACCTTC. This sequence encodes CASRRGQGAYGYTF.

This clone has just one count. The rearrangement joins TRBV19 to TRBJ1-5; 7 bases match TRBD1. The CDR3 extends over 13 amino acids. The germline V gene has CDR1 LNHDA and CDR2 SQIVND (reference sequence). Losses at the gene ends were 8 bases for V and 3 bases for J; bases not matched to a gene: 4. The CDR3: CASAGQFNQPQHF. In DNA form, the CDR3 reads TGTGCCAGTGCGGGACAGTTCAATCAGCCCCAGCATTTT.

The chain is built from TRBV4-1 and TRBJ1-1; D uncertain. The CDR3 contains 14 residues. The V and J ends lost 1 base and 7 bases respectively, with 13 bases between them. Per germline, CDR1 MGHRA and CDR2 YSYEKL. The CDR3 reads CASSQGYRDLEAFF. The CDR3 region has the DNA TGCGCCAGCAGCCAAGGTTACAGAGACCTTGAAGCTTTCTTT.